The 13 T cell receptor beta chains below were found in one sample sequenced in a study of neurological immune-mediated disorders. Using its own MiXCR run on the 5' RACE reads, TCRdb lists one record per CDR3 protein. The sample includes fewer than 30,000 distinct CDR3 sequences, under 25% of them seen just once. The sequenced sample consisted of PBMCs. These receptors were obtained from a woman aged 55-69 years in good health.

This clonotype was recorded many times. The chain is built from TRBV3-1 and TRBJ2-2; 8 bases agree with TRBD2. Germline loops: CDR1 LGHDT, CDR2 YNNKEL (reference sequence). The V segment lost 0 bases and the J segment 6 bases; nucleotides outside the gene matches: 0. This CDR3 is built from 14 residues. CDR3 sequence: CASSQEAGAGELFF. As DNA, the CDR3 is TGTGCCAGCAGCCAAGAAGCGGGAGCCGGGGAGCTGTTTTTT.

The chain recombines TRBV4-1 with TRBJ1-1; D might be TRBD1 (5 bases). With 4 bases removed from V and 4 bases from J, the gap between germline ends came to 31 bases. The germline CDR1 and CDR2 sequences are MGHRA and YSYEKL. This CDR3 contains 20 residues. Written as DNA, the CDR3 is TGCGCCAGCAGCCTGTATACTGGGGCCAACGTCCTGACAGCGGGCACTGAAGCTTTCTTT. Its protein product is CASSLYTGANVLTAGTEAFF.

This clonotype has at least ten counts. The chain carries TRBV20-1 and TRBJ1-6; TRBD1 might be the D (5 bases). From germline, CDR1 is DFQATT and CDR2 SNEGSKA (reference sequence). Between the trimmed V and J ends, which lost 2 bases and 6 bases, there was a span of 14 bases. The CDR3 totals 15 residues. CDR3 sequence reads: CSARPGEGSNSPLHF. In nucleotides, the CDR3 is TGCAGTGCTAGACCCGGGGAGGGGTCTAATTCACCCCTCCACTTT.

The chain joins TRBV25-1 to TRBJ2-2; TRBD2 is a possible D gene (5 bases). CDR1 and CDR2 from the germline V gene are MGHDK and SYGVNS. CDR3 length equals 13 residues. Trimming pared 2 bases from V and 6 bases from J, leaving 7 bases between. Written as DNA, the CDR3 is TGTGCCAGCAGTGAAGCGGGTCCCGGGGAGCTGTTTTTT. Translation gives CASSEAGPGELFF.

This clonotype has a count of ten or more. This chain links TRBV7-3 with TRBJ2-3; D call uncertain. Trimming took 2 bases from V and 1 from J, leaving 4 bases between them. The CDR3 runs to 13 residues. Germline V gene data show CDR1 as SGHTA and CDR2 as FQGTGA. In DNA, the CDR3 is TGTGCCAGCAGCTTATCGGGCACAGATACGCAGTATTTT. Translated: CASSLSGTDTQYF.

At least ten counts were recorded for this clonotype. The gene calls are TRBV20-1 and TRBJ2-1; D might be TRBD2 (6 bases). The V end was cut by 3 bases, the J end by 9 bases, with 12 bases between. The CDR3 is made up of 12 amino acids. From germline, CDR1 is DFQATT and CDR2 SNEGSKA (reference sequence). CDR3 in DNA: TGCAGTGCTAGTTCGGGGGTGGGTGAGCAGTTCTTC. Translating gives CSASSGVGEQFF.

This clonotype showed up many times. This chain connects TRBV20-1 to TRBJ2-3, with D perhaps TRBD2 (6 bases). This CDR3 has 14 residues. Germline V gene lookup returns CDR1 DFQATT and CDR2 SNEGSKA (reference sequence). Trimming removed 3 bases from V and 0 bases from J, with 10 bases in between. The CDR3 spells CSARHGTSTDTQYF. CDR3 DNA: TGCAGTGCTAGGCACGGGACTAGCACAGATACGCAGTATTTT.

This clonotype has ten or more counts. This sequence joins TRBV29-1 and TRBJ2-7; the D is unclear. Deletions cut 4 bases from V and 3 bases from J, with 7 bases between. This CDR3 has 11 amino acids. Germline CDR1 reads SQVTM; CDR2 reads ANQGSEA. The CDR3 spells CSVVNSYEQYF. In DNA, the CDR3 is TGCAGCGTTGTCAACAGCTACGAGCAGTACTTC.

This clonotype occurred many times. The rearrangement joins TRBV6-2 or TRBV6-3 to TRBJ2-2; 11 positions agree with TRBD1. The junction had 6 bases not matched to a gene; V was cut back by 5 bases and J by 7 bases. There are 15 residues in the CDR3. CDR1 MNHEY and CDR2 SVGEGT come from the germline V gene. As DNA, the CDR3 is TGTGCCAGCAGTAAGGACAGGGGGCGCGTCGGGGAGCTGTTTTTT. It encodes CASSKDRGRVGELFF.

This clonotype was counted many times. The chain carries TRBV20-1 and TRBJ1-1; no reliable D call. Germline V CDR1 and CDR2: DFQATT, SNEGSKA (reference sequence). The V end lost 0 bases, the J end lost 7 bases, and 9 bases lay between the germline ends. The CDR3 contains 12 residues. The CDR3: CSARDGQNEAFF. For the CDR3, the DNA is TGCAGTGCTAGAGATGGCCAAAATGAAGCTTTCTTT.

This clonotype was found many times. This chain connects TRBV7-2 to TRBJ2-4; TRBD2 matches at 13 bases. CDR1 SGHTA and CDR2 FQGNSA come from the germline V gene. Trimming at V came to 6 bases and at J to 5 bases, leaving 7 bases not matched to a gene. The CDR3 has 16 residues. CDR3 protein: CASRPTSGGAQNIQYF. In nucleotides, the CDR3 is TGTGCCAGCAGACCAACTAGCGGGGGGGCCCAAAACATTCAGTACTTC.

This clonotype occurred many times. The V call is TRBV7-9, the J call TRBJ2-7, with TRBD2 matching 12 bases. The CDR3 covers 16 residues. Per the germline V gene, CDR1 is SEHNR and CDR2 is FQNEAQ (reference sequence). V lost 5 bases and J lost 0; bases outside the gene matches: 5. The CDR3 coding sequence is TGTGCCAGCAGCCCGAGGACTAGCGGGACCTCCTACGAGCAGTACTTC. It yields the protein CASSPRTSGTSYEQYF. The full variable domain, its missing parts supplied by reference TRBV7-9 and TRBJ2-7, is DTGVSQNPRHKITKRGQNVTFRCDPISEHNRLYWYRQTLGQGPEFLTYFQNEAQLEKSRLLSDRFSAERPKGSFSTLEIQRTEQGDSAMYLCASSPRTSGTSYEQYFGPGTRLTVT.

The table lists this clonotype with many counts. This chain joins TRBV10-3 and TRBJ2-5; D is undetermined. The CDR3 is made up of 14 amino acids. The germline CDR1 and CDR2 sequences are ENHRY and SYGVKD. V was trimmed by 3 bases and J by 0 bases, leaving 8 bases between them. CDR3: CAISELGYQETQYF. CDR3 DNA: TGTGCCATCAGTGAACTCGGTTACCAAGAGACCCAGTACTTC.